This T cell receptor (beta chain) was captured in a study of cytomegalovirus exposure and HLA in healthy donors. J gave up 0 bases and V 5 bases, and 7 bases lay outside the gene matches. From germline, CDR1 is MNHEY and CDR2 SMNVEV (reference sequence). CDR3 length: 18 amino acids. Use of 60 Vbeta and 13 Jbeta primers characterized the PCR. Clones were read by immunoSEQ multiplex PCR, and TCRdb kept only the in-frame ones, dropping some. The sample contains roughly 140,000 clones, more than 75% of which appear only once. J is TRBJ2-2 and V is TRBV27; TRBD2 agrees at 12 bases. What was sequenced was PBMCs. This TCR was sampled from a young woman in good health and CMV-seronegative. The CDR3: CASSLMGLAGANTGELFF. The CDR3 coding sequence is TGTGCCAGCAGTCTAATGGGACTAGCGGGCGCGAACACCGGGGAGCTGTTTTTT.